A single sample is the source of the 13 T cell receptor beta chains below, sequenced in a study of technical replicates of blood from four donors (dated by TCRdb to the late 2010s). Library generation was performed with the immunoSEQ multiplex PCR assay. TCRdb obtained this table from immuneACCESS and retained in-frame rearrangements with V and J assigned. These tables miss some clones; where compared with another copy, unresolved V genes account for less than half of the shortfall, and the remainder is unexplained. Here the sample has more than 75,000 clones; approximately 94% occur a single time. Around 0.23% of the sample belongs to the ten largest clones. The sample was T cells isolated from PBMCs. The receptors derive from a human donor in good health.

This clone has just one count. The V call is TRBV7-3, the J call TRBJ2-3; 8 bases agree with TRBD2. J gave up 6 bases and V 3 bases, and 5 bases lay outside the gene matches. Germline V CDR1 and CDR2: SGHTA, FQGTGA. This CDR3 has 14 residues. The CDR3 DNA reads as TGTGCCAGCAGCTTGTACGGGGGGGCTGATACGCAGTATTTT. The encoded protein is CASSLYGGADTQYF.

This chain uses TRBV7-2 with TRBJ2-1, with 7 bases matching TRBD2. Germline CDR1 is SGHTA and CDR2 is FQGNSA. With V trimmed by 2 bases and J by 6 bases, 10 bases remained unmatched. The CDR3 runs to 16 residues. CDR3 sequence: CASSLPAGEGANEQFF. CDR3 DNA sequence: TGTGCCAGCAGCTTACCCGCGGGAGAAGGGGCCAATGAGCAGTTCTTC. Using reference TRBV7-2 and TRBJ2-1 for the parts outside the CDR3, the full variable domain is GAGVSQSPSNKVTEKGKDVELRCDPISGHTALYWYRQSLGQGLEFLIYFQGNSAPDKSGLPSDRFSAERTGGSVSTLTIQRTQQEDSAVYLCASSLPAGEGANEQFFGPGTRLTVL.

V usage is TRBV11-2 and J usage is TRBJ2-1, with TRBD1 as a possible D gene (6 bases). V was clipped by 5 bases and J by 5 bases, with 19 bases between them. Germline-derived CDR1 and CDR2 are SGHAT and FQNNGV. The CDR3 has 16 amino acids. CDR3 bases: TGTGCCAGCAGCCCCCAGGGGTGGCGGGTCGACAATGAGCAGTTCTTC. Protein product: CASSPQGWRVDNEQFF.

J is TRBJ1-1 and V is TRBV6-5, with D tentatively TRBD1 (6 bases). Deletions cut 0 bases from V and 4 bases from J, with 12 bases between. The CDR3 totals 15 residues. Per the germline V gene, CDR1 is MNHEY and CDR2 is SVGAGI. The CDR3 DNA is TGTGCCAGCAGTTACTCTCAGGGGCGGGTCACTGAAGCTTTCTTT. As protein: CASSYSQGRVTEAFF.

This chain links TRBV19 with TRBJ1-5; 8 bases align to TRBD1. Unmatched junction bases numbered 1, after V lost 8 bases and J lost 4 bases. Germline V lookup: CDR1 LNHDA, CDR2 SQIVND (reference sequence). There are 12 residues in the CDR3. The CDR3 spells CASDRGNQPQHF. The CDR3, as DNA: TGTGCCAGTGACAGGGGAAATCAGCCCCAGCATTTT.

V gene TRBV28 combines with J gene TRBJ2-7, with a possible D match to TRBD2 (5 bases). The germline V gene has CDR1 MDHEN and CDR2 SYDVKM. Between the trimmed V and J ends, which lost 1 base and 9 bases, there was a span of 22 bases. This CDR3 contains 16 residues. The DNA for the CDR3 is TGTGCCAGCAGTTTATTTTCCCTGACCCAGCCGGAGGTGCAGTACTTC. It translates to CASSLFSLTQPEVQYF.

The chain recombines TRBV7-3 with TRBJ2-2, with 11 bases identical to TRBD1. J gave up 5 bases and V 6 bases, and 11 bases lay outside the gene matches. The CDR3 is 17 residues long. Per the germline V gene, CDR1 is SGHTA and CDR2 is FQGTGA. The CDR3 loop reads CASSRSGQGVYTGELFF. CDR3 DNA: TGTGCCAGCAGTCGGTCGGGACAGGGGGTTTATACCGGGGAGCTGTTTTTT.

J is TRBJ2-7 and V is TRBV9; tentatively, D is TRBD1 (6 bases). The CDR3 extends over 15 amino acids. CDR1 and CDR2 from the germline V gene are SGDLS and YYNGEE. With 4 bases removed from V and 3 bases from J, the gap between germline ends came to 17 bases. The CDR3 protein is CASSNTPGHHYEQYF. CDR3 in DNA: TGTGCCAGCAGCAATACTCCGGGACACCACTACGAGCAGTACTTC.

This clone occurred a few times. The CDR3, as DNA: TGTGCCAGCAGCTCTAGCGGGAGCCGATATTATGAGCAGTTCTTC. This gives the protein CASSSSGSRYYEQFF. This chain joins TRBV7-2 and TRBJ2-1, with 10 positions matching TRBD2. J lost 8 bases, V lost 4 bases, and 8 bases had no gene match. The CDR3 has 15 residues. The germline V gene encodes CDR1 SGHTA and CDR2 FQGNSA.

The CDR3 sequence: CASSEMREPQHF. The DNA for the CDR3 is TGCGCCAGCAGTGAGATGAGAGAGCCCCAGCATTTT. This sequence joins TRBV10-1 and TRBJ1-5; no definite D call. The V end lost 2 bases, the J end lost 8 bases, and 7 bases lay between the germline ends. CDR3 size: 12 residues. CDR1 WNHNN and CDR2 SYGVQD come from the germline V gene (reference sequence).

The V gene is TRBV28, the J gene TRBJ1-2; TRBD1 aligns across 12 bases. This CDR3 comprises 15 residues. Trimming cost V 7 bases and J 4 bases; bases outside gene matches: 7. CDR1 is MDHEN, CDR2 SYDVKM, per germline. DNA for the CDR3: TGTGCCAGCACCGGGACAGGGGGCAGGGGCTATGGCTACACCTTC. Translated, it gives CASTGTGGRGYGYTF.

The genes are TRBV29-1 and TRBJ1-1, with 8 nucleotides matching TRBD1. This CDR3 spans 14 amino acids. From germline, CDR1 is SQVTM and CDR2 ANQGSEA. V lost 3 bases to trimming and J lost 5 bases; unmatched junction nucleotides: 8. This CDR3 reads CSVDPTGVGTEAFF. The DNA for the CDR3 is TGCAGCGTTGACCCGACAGGGGTAGGGACTGAAGCTTTCTTT.

The CDR3 sequence is CASSIAHSTDTQYF. Here the CDR3 DNA reads TGTGCCAGTAGTATAGCACACAGCACAGATACGCAGTATTTT. This chain connects TRBV19 to TRBJ2-3; D remains unclear. The V gene's germline CDR1 is LNHDA and CDR2 SQIVND (reference sequence). This CDR3 region has 14 residues. V was pared by 1 base and J by 0 bases, with 5 bases between.